Included here is one T cell receptor beta chain sequence, with context. Assay used: immunoSEQ multiplex PCR; TCRdb lists only in-frame clones, some missing. The repertoire holds fewer than 450,000 clones, with roughly 87% as singletons. The sample belongs to a study of blood T cell repertoires in COVID-19. About the study: Acute and convalescent COVID-19 specimens originated in the United States, Italy and Spain.

Those who participated ranged in age from about 18 to 95 years and resided in some 24 US areas. What the recovered Cohort 3 donors had was two negative PCRs, clearance, or symptom resolution. Trimming shortened V by 2 bases and J by 3 bases, and 15 bases separated the two germline ends. Germline CDR1 and CDR2: SGHVS and FQNEAQ. The length of the CDR3 is 16 residues. This TCR derives from a man younger than 35 who had recovered from COVID-19. Sequenced material: PBMCs or T cells enriched from blood (not recorded which). The genes are TRBV7-8 and TRBJ2-3; D is possibly TRBD1 (5 bases). The CDR3: CASSLRLGVGTDTQYF. The CDR3 DNA reads TGTGCCAGCAGCTTAAGGTTAGGGGTCGGGACAGATACGCAGTATTTT.